This T cell receptor (beta chain) was captured by sequencing in a study of blood T cell repertoires in COVID-19 (dated by TCRdb to the early 2020s). Study-level background: The collaborator samples originated in the United States, Italy and Spain and spanned the acute and convalescent phases of COVID-19. The prospective study material was composed of cDNA or gDNA derived from T cells, B-cell-depleted T cells, or PBMCs. The dataset comprised deeply sampled blood TCRbeta repertoires from subjects exposed to, actively infected with, or recovered from COVID-19. The repertoires were released in a freely available public database meant as a resource for research on the immune response to SARS-CoV-2. Samples came from the ongoing ImmuneRACE study (first 160 participants) plus 1,254 subjects from 6 global collaborators. Nearly every sample came with metadata listing a de-identified subject ID, COVID-19 status, age in years and sex. HLA class I and class II types, where available, came from metadata supplied by the sample provider rather than from assay-based typing. General study outcomes and caveats: Clinical and demographic metadata were provided uncurated, with the amount varying by source and participant.

TCRbeta CDR3 regions were amplified from genomic DNA by means of the immunoSEQ Assay, a bias-controlled multiplex PCR. From the authors' description of their analysis: The number of nucleated cells in each sample was estimated from the amplification of reference gene primers within the assay. Sequence reads were collapsed and filtered to measure the absolute abundance of every unique TCRbeta CDR3 rearrangement. For each sample, productive Simpson clonality was calculated as the square root of Simpson's diversity index across productive rearrangements. TCRdb took over this immuneACCESS table, retaining in-frame rearrangements with V and J assigned. Such tables are incomplete; in checked studies, under half of the missing clones stem from an unresolved V gene, and the remainder is unexplained. The D gene and trimming were derived from the DNA, and the V and J assignments and clone size from that table. The sample table shows approximately 80,000 clones, and roughly 79% are seen once. About 45% of the sample belongs to the ten largest clones.

Collaborating institutions collected whole blood in K2EDTA tubes following their own protocols. Collaborator samples were shipped for TCRbeta analysis as frozen whole blood, isolated PBMCs, or DNA extracted from either sample type. Comment on this clone: Its binding antigen is unknown. Per-nucleotide qualities are absent, and no much larger clonotype sits a single base away.

Trimming removed 0 bases from V and 1 base from J, leaving 5 bases between the germline ends. The CDR3 numbers 14 residues from cysteine through phenylalanine. The entry retains the CDR3 DNA only, 42 bases that are in frame from base 1. CDR1 and CDR2, per the germline V gene, are SGDLS and YYNGEE. This clonotype was sampled from a man older than 75 with acute or convalescent COVID-19. Recombination linked TRBV9 to TRBJ2-1, with no D gene named confidently. Sample: peripheral blood. DNA sequence: TGTGCCAGCAGCGTAGCCCCGTCCTACAATGAGCAGTTCTTC. This gives the protein CASSVAPSYNEQFF.